The text below deals with one T cell receptor beta chain. It lacks a known antigen. An end of the junction differs from the germline gene, which may be a read error. The entry originates in a study of Graves' ophthalmopathy and Graves' hyperthyroidism (dated by TCRdb to the late 2010s). Describing the broader study: Peripheral blood samples were taken at the time of initial diagnosis, before any treatment was given. An independent validation cohort comprised under 20 hyperthyroidism patients and 15 to 17 patients who later progressed from hyperthyroidism to ophthalmopathy. Following sample collection, hyperthyroidism patients were given methimazole at a starting dose of 30 mg daily, and ophthalmopathy patients were given high-dose intravenous methylprednisolone. The study used TCR beta repertoire signatures to distinguish Graves' ophthalmopathy from Graves' hyperthyroidism and to predict progression to ophthalmopathy. In roughly six hyperthyroidism patients, the T-cell repertoire of thyroid tissue was compared with the T-cell repertoire of blood. In total, 135 blood samples were TCR-sequenced: some 43 ophthalmopathy, 75 hyperthyroidism and about 17 hyperthyroidism-to-ophthalmopathy patients. A discovery set of 100 patients (about 45 ophthalmopathy, about 58 stable hyperthyroidism) was enrolled to explore V-J signatures distinguishing ophthalmopathy from hyperthyroidism. The paper as a whole reports these results and caveats: Ophthalmopathy was separated from stable hyperthyroidism by the 13-signature model with about 85% sensitivity and 81.08% specificity in cross-validation and with 80%/75% in the test set. Sample size was not statistically predetermined, and group allocation was not concealed from the investigators. Among expanded thyroid clonotypes with frequency above 0.001, most also showed up in blood, which suggests that blood repertoires may reflect the thyroid immune response. In validation, the model predicted ophthalmopathy progression with 70.59% sensitivity and roughly 72% specificity; more than ten predicted patients were CT-confirmed with GO in a median of about 6.1 months.

TCR beta CDR3 regions were amplified from RNA transcripts for repertoire sequencing. The first round was an RT-PCR using HTBI primers with the Qiagen OneStep RT-PCR kit, and this first round was followed by a second-round multiplex PCR, then size selection and purification. Libraries were sequenced paired-end with 100 bp reads on an Illumina HiSeq2000. Regarding the original processing steps: SOAPnuke was used for read processing, and reads with adapters, uncalled bases, a mean Phred below 15, or no exact constant-primer or identifier match were discarded. High-quality paired reads were merged with COPE v1.2.5. Each unique nucleotide sequence was treated as a clonotype, and MiTCR v1.1 was used to align the clonotypes to the IMGT TRB V, D and J references. The analysis was limited to V-J combinations with a frequency above 0.0001, which together covered 99% to 99.2% of the repertoires. For each V-J combination, a TCR clonal expansion and chaos score was defined as F50 clonal expansion divided by the chaos observed in the TCRdist matrix. Welch's t-statistics and random forest were used to narrow the features down to around 13 V-J combinations, which were then fed into a naive Bayes classifier. The Morisita-Horn index was used to measure how similar the thyroid and blood repertoires were. The public reads were reanalyzed by TCRdb: fastp trimming at Q25, MiXCR alignment, in-frame beta chains only. Records with the same CDR3 protein are collapsed into one entry carrying the most frequent genes and DNA. The V and J calls and clone size are TCRdb's, not the authors'. This sample has 20,000 to 30,000 distinct CDR3 sequences in its table, and around 50% of those were observed once. The ten largest account for around 6.4% of the sample.

Hyperthyroidism was defined as stable when no progression to ophthalmopathy occurred within 18 months of follow-up. Patients with hyperthyroidism were aged 18 to 65 years, had been newly diagnosed, and had a disease duration of less than 2 months. Anyone with other autoimmune diseases, uncontrolled infections, pregnancy or lactation was excluded from the study. Diagnosis was based on clinical symptoms, serum thyroxine, TRAb, thyroid ultrasound and orbital computed tomography. Using Ficoll-Paque density gradient centrifugation, PBMCs were isolated from about 9.4 ml of fresh peripheral blood. Total RNA was extracted using Trizol reagent, and RNA quality was checked on an Agilent 2100 Bioanalyzer. Based on the germline V gene, the CDR1 and CDR2 sequences are WSHSY and SAAADI. The CDR3 runs 16 residues from the cysteine to the phenylalanine. The CDR3 DNA has 48 bases and is translated from base 1.

The sample taken for sequencing was peripheral blood. The chain joins TRBV10-2 to TRBJ2-1; the D region may be TRBD1 or TRBD2, each matching 5 bases equally. The clonotype comes from an adult woman with stable Graves' hyperthyroidism. The CDR3 protein sequence reads: CASSEYARGVDNEQFF. The nucleotide sequence is given as TGTGCCAGCAGTGAATACGCAAGAGGGGTTGACAATGAGCAGTTCTTC.